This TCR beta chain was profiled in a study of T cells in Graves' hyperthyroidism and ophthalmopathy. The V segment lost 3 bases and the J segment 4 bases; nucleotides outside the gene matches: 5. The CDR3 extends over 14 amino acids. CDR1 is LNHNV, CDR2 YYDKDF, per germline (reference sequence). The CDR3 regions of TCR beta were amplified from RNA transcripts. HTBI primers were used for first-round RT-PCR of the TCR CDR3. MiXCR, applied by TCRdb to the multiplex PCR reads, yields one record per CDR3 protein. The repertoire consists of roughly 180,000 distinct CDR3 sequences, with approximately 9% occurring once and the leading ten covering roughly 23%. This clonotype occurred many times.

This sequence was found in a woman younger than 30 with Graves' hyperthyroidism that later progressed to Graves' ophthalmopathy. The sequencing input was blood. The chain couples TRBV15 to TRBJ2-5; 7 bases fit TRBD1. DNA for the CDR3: TGTGCCACCAGCAGCAGGGGGTCTGGAGAGACCCAGTACTTC. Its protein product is CATSSRGSGETQYF.